The 20 T cell receptor beta chains in this list originate from one sample, sequenced in a study of cytomegalovirus exposure and HLA in healthy donors. 13 Jbeta primers and 60 Vbeta primers were used for the PCR. Sequenced by immunoSEQ multiplex PCR; TCRdb stores in-frame clones only, minus some. This sample has under 250,000 clones; almost 80% occur once, and the top ten carry around 4%. Source material: PBMCs. The receptors here all came from a male donor in good health and CMV-seronegative.

The chain recombines TRBV19 with TRBJ1-3; 11 bases map to TRBD1. The CDR3 loop spans 14 amino acids. Germline V gene sequence: CDR1 LNHDA, CDR2 SQIVND (reference sequence). With 8 bases clipped from V and 4 bases from J, the junction kept 4 bases outside the gene matches. The CDR3 coding sequence is TGTGCCAGTGGGGACAGGGGGAACGGAAACACCATATATTTT. Translating gives CASGDRGNGNTIYF. Full variable domain (outside the CDR3, taken from reference TRBV19 and TRBJ1-3): DGGITQSPKYLFRKEGQNVTLSCEQNLNHDAMYWYRQDPGQGLRLIYYSQIVNDFQKGDIAEGYSVSREKKESFPLTVTSAQKNPTAFYLCASGDRGNGNTIYFGEGSWLTVV.

The chain is built from TRBV30 and TRBJ1-1; no clear D. Trimming took 3 bases from V and 0 from J, leaving 11 bases between them. CDR1 is GTSNPN and CDR2 is SVGIG in the germline V gene (reference sequence). The CDR3 length is 14 residues. The CDR3 nucleotides read TGTGCCTGGAGGCGCGGGCGGCTGAACACTGAAGCTTTCTTT. Protein: CAWRRGRLNTEAFF.

The CDR3 DNA is TGTGCCAGCAGTTACCCGGGACAGGGCAACTACGAGCAGTACTTC. Translating gives CASSYPGQGNYEQYF. This chain uses TRBV6-6 with TRBJ2-5; 9 positions match TRBD1. The J call may be incorrect, as the DNA end agrees better with TRBJ2-7. The CDR3 is made up of 15 amino acids. Germline V gives CDR1 MNHNY, CDR2 SVGAGI (reference sequence).

The chain is built from TRBV19 and TRBJ2-1; 9 bases line up with TRBD1. The V and J ends lost 5 bases and 16 bases, in that order; junction bases with no gene match: 6. Germline V gene sequence: CDR1 LNHDA, CDR2 SQIVND (reference sequence). The CDR3 loop spans 11 amino acids. CDR3 in amino acids: CASSRDREGFF. DNA for the CDR3: TGTGCCAGTAGTCGGGACAGGGAGGGTTTCTTC.

The chain combines TRBV13 with TRBJ2-5; no definite D call. CDR3 size: 12 residues. The V and J ends lost 5 bases and 11 bases respectively, with 15 bases between them. Germline V gene lookup returns CDR1 PRHDT and CDR2 FYEKMQ (reference sequence). The CDR3 protein is CASSPPPEMQYF. The CDR3, as DNA: TGTGCCAGCAGCCCTCCCCCGGAGATGCAGTACTTC.

The CDR3 DNA sequence: TGCGCCAGCAGCTTGGGACAGGGAGAGACCCAGTACTTC. Its translation: CASSLGQGETQYF. This rearrangement joins TRBV5-1 to TRBJ2-5, with 7 bases fitting TRBD1. The CDR3 is 13 amino acids. Germline CDR1 SGHRS, CDR2 YFSETQ. Trimming cost V 0 bases and J 4 bases; bases outside gene matches: 0. Full variable domain (rest looked up from reference TRBV5-1 and TRBJ2-5): KAGVTQTPRYLIKTRGQQVTLSCSPISGHRSVSWYQQTPGQGLQFLFEYFSETQRNKGNFPGRFSGRQFSNSRSEMNVSTLELGDSALYLCASSLGQGETQYFGPGTRLLVL.

The chain employs TRBV19 and TRBJ2-4; TRBD1 might be the D (5 bases). V was trimmed by 7 bases and J by 1 base, leaving 17 bases between them. Germline-derived CDR1 and CDR2 are LNHDA and SQIVND (reference sequence). The CDR3 extends over 16 amino acids. The CDR3 DNA reads TGTGCCAGTACCCCCGACCCCGCAGGGGCCAAAAACATTCAGTACTTC. This gives the protein CASTPDPAGAKNIQYF.

The genes are TRBV6-1 and TRBJ1-1, with D perhaps matching TRBD1 (6 bases). The length of the CDR3 is 15 residues. The germline gives CDR1 MNHNS, CDR2 SASEGT. V lost 5 bases and J lost 0, with 13 bases in between. CDR3 in amino acids: CASSNRVLMNTEAFF. In nucleotides, the CDR3 is TGTGCCAGCAGTAACAGGGTGCTGATGAACACTGAAGCTTTCTTT.

The table lists this clone with a few counts. The CDR3 spells CASSELQGPTMNTEAFF. CDR3 bases: TGTGCCAGCAGTGAATTGCAGGGGCCCACCATGAACACTGAAGCTTTCTTT. The chain employs TRBV25-1 and TRBJ1-1; D is possibly TRBD1 (6 bases). This CDR3 comprises 17 residues. From germline, CDR1 is MGHDK and CDR2 SYGVNS. Trimming took off 1 base at V and 0 bases at J, with 15 bases between the two ends. The whole variable domain, filled in from reference TRBV25-1 and TRBJ1-1, reads EADIYQTPRYLVIGTGKKITLECSQTMGHDKMYWYQQDPGMELHLIHYSYGVNSTEKGDLSSESTVSRIRTEHFPLTLESARPSHTSQYLCASSELQGPTMNTEAFFGQGTRLTVV.

The J gene is TRBJ2-3, the V gene TRBV4-1, with 16 bases identical to TRBD2. Trimming removed 8 bases from V and 3 bases from J; junction bases left unmatched: 2. Germline V gene lookup returns CDR1 MGHRA and CDR2 YSYEKL. The CDR3 has 15 residues. CDR3 residues: CASLGLAGGTDTQYF. DNA of the CDR3: TGCGCCAGCTTGGGACTAGCGGGAGGGACAGATACGCAGTATTTT.

This chain joins TRBV20-1 and TRBJ1-6; D uncertain. The CDR3 spans 10 residues. Germline CDR1 DFQATT, CDR2 SNEGSKA (reference sequence). V lost 3 bases, J lost 10 bases, and 4 bases lay in between. The CDR3 bases are TGCAGTGCTAGTGGCTCACCCCTCCACTTT. Its protein product is CSASGSPLHF.

V and J are TRBV7-6 and TRBJ2-7; D is possibly TRBD1 (6 bases). Germline V lookup: CDR1 SGHVS, CDR2 FNYEAQ. Trimming stripped 4 bases from V and 0 bases from J, with 10 bases between. The CDR3 has 14 amino acids. This CDR3 reads CASSSQGNSYEQYF. The CDR3, as DNA: TGTGCCAGCAGCTCACAGGGAAACTCCTACGAGCAGTACTTC.

The rearrangement links TRBV5-1 to TRBJ2-7, with D possibly matching TRBD2 (6 bases). This CDR3 has 14 residues. V was shortened by 3 bases and J by 2 bases, with 12 bases between the two germline ends. Germline CDR1 reads SGHRS; CDR2 reads YFSETQ. This CDR3 is CASSSLASAYEQYF. DNA of the CDR3: TGCGCCAGCAGCTCGCTAGCGTCCGCCTACGAGCAGTACTTC.

The chain recombines TRBV5-4 with TRBJ2-2; no definite D call. V lost 6 bases and J lost 1, with 10 bases in between. The CDR3 length is 14 residues. The germline V gene has CDR1 SGHNT and CDR2 YYREEE (reference sequence). The CDR3 sequence: CASKLAGNTGELFF. CDR3 DNA: TGTGCCAGCAAGTTGGCTGGGAACACCGGGGAGCTGTTTTTT. Looking up the rest from reference TRBV5-4 and TRBJ2-2 gives the full variable domain: ETGVTQSPTHLIKTRGQQVTLRCSSQSGHNTVSWYQQALGQGPQFIFQYYREEENGRGNFPPRFSGLQFPNYSSELNVNALELDDSALYLCASKLAGNTGELFFGEGSRLTVL.

This sequence joins TRBV6-5 and TRBJ2-5; D ambiguous. The CDR3 extends over 14 amino acids. V lost 2 bases and J 5 bases, leaving 12 bases between the germline ends. Germline loops: CDR1 MNHEY, CDR2 SVGAGI. The CDR3 nucleotides read TGTGCCAGCAGTTACCTGGGTAGCTTTGAGACCCAGTACTTC. It codes for CASSYLGSFETQYF.

This clone came up once. J is TRBJ1-2 and V is TRBV6-5, with a tentative D call TRBD1 (5 bases). The V end was cut by 4 bases, the J end by 5 bases, with 17 bases between. There are 15 residues in the CDR3. CDR1 and CDR2 from the germline V gene are MNHEY and SVGAGI. Here the CDR3 DNA reads TGTGCCAGCAGTTGGGACTCTGAAATCCTTTATGGCTACACCTTC. This codes for CASSWDSEILYGYTF.

V is TRBV28 and J is TRBJ1-2; 7 bases agree with TRBD1. Germline-derived CDR1 and CDR2 are MDHEN and SYDVKM. Trimming took 4 bases from V and 8 from J; bases not matched to a gene: 10. The CDR3 is made up of 14 amino acids. The CDR3 DNA reads as TGTGCCAGCAGTTCAATCGACAGGGTGGGGGGCTACACCTTC. Encoded protein: CASSSIDRVGGYTF.

The gene calls are TRBV5-8 and TRBJ2-1; 9 bases match TRBD2. V dropped 1 base and J dropped 8; count of bases not matched to a gene: 4. The CDR3 extends over 14 amino acids. Germline assignment: CDR1 SGHTS and CDR2 YDEGEE. The DNA of the CDR3 is TGTGCCAGCAGCTTGCGGCGGGGGGGGGATGAGCAGTTCTTC. Amino acids: CASSLRRGGDEQFF.

The rearrangement joins TRBV10-1 to TRBJ2-7; maybe TRBD2 (5 bases). The CDR3 covers 13 residues. The V gene's germline CDR1 is WNHNN and CDR2 SYGVQD (reference sequence). The V and J ends lost 4 bases and 2 bases respectively, with 9 bases between them. For the CDR3, the DNA is TGCGCCAGCAGTGCCCTCGGGACCTACGAGCAGTACTTC. Its translation is CASSALGTYEQYF.

The chain recombines TRBV2 with TRBJ2-1; 9 positions agree with TRBD2. Trimming took 8 bases from V and 1 from J; bases not matched to a gene: 0. The CDR3 consists of 13 residues. Germline V gene lookup returns CDR1 SNHLY and CDR2 FYNNEI. CDR3 coding DNA: TGTGCCAGCGCGGGAGGGTCCTACAATGAGCAGTTCTTC. It yields the protein CASAGGSYNEQFF.